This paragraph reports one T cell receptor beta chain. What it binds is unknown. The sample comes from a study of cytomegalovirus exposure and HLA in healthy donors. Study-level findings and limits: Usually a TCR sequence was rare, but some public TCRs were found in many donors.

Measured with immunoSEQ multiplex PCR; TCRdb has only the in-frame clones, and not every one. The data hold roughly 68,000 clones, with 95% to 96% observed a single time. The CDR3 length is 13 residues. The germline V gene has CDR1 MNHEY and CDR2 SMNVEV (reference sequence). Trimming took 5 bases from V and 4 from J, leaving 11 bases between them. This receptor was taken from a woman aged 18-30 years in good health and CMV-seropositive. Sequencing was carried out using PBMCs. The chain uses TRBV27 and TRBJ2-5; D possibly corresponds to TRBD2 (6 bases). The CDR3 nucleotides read TGTGCCAGCAGTCTCTACGGGGGAGAGACCCAGTACTTC. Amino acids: CASSLYGGETQYF.